This TCR beta chain was sequenced in a study of early T cells in non-severe SARS-CoV-2 infection. Study-level background: Sequencing used unsorted whole-blood bulk RNA, so chains lack pairing.

V shed 4 bases, J shed 5 bases, and the junction held 8 bases outside the gene matches. CDR3 length: 14 amino acids. Per the germline V gene, CDR1 is SGHNT and CDR2 is YYREEE (reference sequence). Unique molecular identifier tags were affixed to discrete cDNA molecules. TCRdb re-analysed the 5' RACE reads in MiXCR, keeping a single row per CDR3 protein. The sample carries over 45,000 distinct CDR3 sequences, roughly a tenth recorded once. The sequence derives from an adult who was a healthcare worker with PCR-confirmed SARS-CoV-2 infection or an uninfected control (not recorded which). Sequencing was carried out using whole blood. The chain couples TRBV5-4 to TRBJ2-7; 8 nucleotides align to TRBD2. In nucleotides, the CDR3 is TGTGCCAGCAGCGGGGGACTAGGGAGCAACGAGCAGTACTTC. Amino acid sequence: CASSGGLGSNEQYF.